The 31 T cell receptor beta chains in this list originate from one sample, sequenced in a study of T cells in Graves' hyperthyroidism and ophthalmopathy. What was amplified from RNA transcripts were TCR beta CDR3 regions. An initial round of RT-PCR targeting the TCR CDR3 relied on the HTBI primer set. TCRdb fed the multiplex PCR reads into MiXCR, producing one record per CDR3 protein. The sample contains under 650,000 distinct CDR3 sequences, 16% of which appear only once. Sequenced material: blood. These receptors originate from a woman younger than 45 with Graves' hyperthyroidism.

This clonotype appeared a few times. This sequence joins TRBV5-6 and TRBJ2-1, with a weak D call TRBD2 (6 bases). The CDR3 runs 12 residues. Germline V CDR1 and CDR2: SGHDT, YYEEEE. V gave up 4 bases and J gave up 10 bases, with 12 bases separating them. CDR3 amino acids: CASSQLAREQFF. The CDR3 nucleotides read TGTGCCAGCAGCCAACTAGCCCGGGAGCAGTTCTTC.

Comments on this clonotype: A much larger clone lies one base from this, so it may be a read error. The chain combines TRBV10-3 with TRBJ2-3; tentatively, D is TRBD1 (5 bases). Germline V gives CDR1 ENHRY, CDR2 SYGVKD. This CDR3 region has 14 residues. CDR3 nucleotide sequence: TGTGCCATCAGTGGAGTGTCGAGCACAGGTACGCAGTATTTT. Protein product: CAISGVSSTGTQYF.

This clonotype appeared many times. The chain couples TRBV7-9 to TRBJ2-3, with 9 bases matching TRBD1. Trimming removed 5 bases from V and 1 base from J; junction bases left unmatched: 7. Germline V gives CDR1 SEHNR, CDR2 FQNEAQ (reference sequence). This CDR3 contains 16 residues. Here the CDR3 reads CASSPTGTGRTDTQYF. Written as DNA, the CDR3 is TGTGCCAGCAGCCCCACCGGGACAGGGCGCACAGATACGCAGTATTTT. The complete variable domain, with remaining parts taken from reference TRBV7-9 and TRBJ2-3, reads DTGVSQNPRHKITKRGQNVTFRCDPISEHNRLYWYRQTLGQGPEFLTYFQNEAQLEKSRLLSDRFSAERPKGSFSTLEIQRTEQGDSAMYLCASSPTGTGRTDTQYFGPGTRLTVL.

This chain joins TRBV9 and TRBJ2-7, with a tentative D call TRBD2 (6 bases). Germline loops: CDR1 SGDLS, CDR2 YYNGEE. The CDR3 runs 17 residues. The germline V and J ends were trimmed by 0 bases and 4 bases, with 20 bases remaining between them. In DNA, the CDR3 is TGTGCCAGCAGCGTAGGTGGTAGTTATCCCAGCGGGTACGAGCAGTACTTC. Amino acids: CASSVGGSYPSGYEQYF. Full variable domain (missing parts from reference TRBV9 and TRBJ2-7): DSGVTQTPKHLITATGQRVTLRCSPRSGDLSVYWYQQSLDQGLQFLIQYYNGEERAKGNILERFSAQQFPDLHSELNLSSLELGDSALYFCASSVGGSYPSGYEQYFGPGTRLTVT.

V is TRBV12-5 and J is TRBJ1-4; TRBD1 matches 10 bases. The CDR3 consists of 16 residues. V was clipped by 1 base and J by 10 bases; unmatched bases: 9. CDR1 is LGHNT, CDR2 FRNRAP, per germline. The CDR3: CASGLASGQGMGKLFF. The CDR3 coding sequence is TGTGCTAGTGGTTTGGCCTCGGGACAGGGGATGGGAAAACTGTTTTTT. The full variable domain, in which reference TRBV12-5 and TRBJ1-4 provide the parts outside the CDR3, is DARVTQTPRHKVTEMGQEVTMRCQPILGHNTVFWYRQTMMQGLELLAYFRNRAPLDDSGMPKDRFSAEMPDATLATLKIQPSEPRDSAVYFCASGLASGQGMGKLFFGSGTQLSVL.

The table lists this clonotype with many counts. This sequence joins TRBV6-1 and TRBJ2-1; 9 positions match TRBD2. Germline V gives CDR1 MNHNS, CDR2 SASEGT. J was trimmed by 4 bases and V by 9 bases; bases with no gene match: 4. The CDR3 consists of 13 residues. In nucleotides, the CDR3 is TGTGCCAGTCGACTAGCGGTTTACAATGAGCAGTTCTTC. Its protein product is CASRLAVYNEQFF.

This clonotype was seen repeatedly, ten times or more. The V gene is TRBV7-2, the J gene TRBJ2-7, with D unresolved. The CDR3 totals 14 residues. Trimming shortened V by 5 bases and J by 3 bases, and 14 bases separated the two germline ends. Germline lookup yields CDR1 SGHTA and CDR2 FQGNSA. CDR3 amino acids: CASSQDAAVYEQYF. CDR3 nucleotides: TGTGCCAGCAGCCAAGACGCGGCGGTCTACGAGCAGTACTTC.

The rearrangement uses TRBV5-1 and TRBJ2-7; tentative D call: TRBD2 (6 bases). V lost 4 bases, J lost 4 bases, and 18 bases lay in between. The CDR3 contains 15 residues. Germline V lookup: CDR1 SGHRS, CDR2 YFSETQ. CDR3 residues: CASSEGLPVSYEQYF. CDR3 nucleotide sequence: TGCGCCAGCAGCGAGGGACTTCCTGTGTCATACGAGCAGTACTTC.

In this sample, this clonotype turned up many times. This rearrangement joins TRBV30 to TRBJ1-1; D is perhaps TRBD1 (5 bases). Germline CDR1 reads GTSNPN; CDR2 reads SVGIG (reference sequence). Trimming cost V 5 bases and J 2 bases, with 12 bases left between them. The CDR3 contains 13 residues. The CDR3 here is CAWATDSNTEAFF. DNA of the CDR3: TGTGCCTGGGCGACAGATTCAAACACTGAAGCTTTCTTT.

This clonotype was seen only a few times. The chain is built from TRBV4-1 and TRBJ2-7, with 7 positions matching TRBD2. The J segment lost 3 bases and the V segment lost 1 base, leaving 12 bases of the junction unmatched. This CDR3 is built from 17 residues. Germline CDR1 and CDR2: MGHRA and YSYEKL. DNA for the CDR3: TGCGCCAGCAGCCAAGGGGGGGGAGGAGTGAGCTTCTACGAGCAGTACTTC. Protein product: CASSQGGGGVSFYEQYF.

This clonotype was detected ten times or more. V and J are TRBV27 and TRBJ2-1; no definite D call. The CDR3 totals 15 residues. Trimming removed 6 bases at V and 7 bases at J, with 19 bases between. Germline CDR1 reads MNHEY; CDR2 reads SMNVEV (reference sequence). The CDR3 sequence is CASSWPTGMFNEQFF. CDR3 coding DNA: TGTGCCAGCAGCTGGCCGACTGGGATGTTTAATGAGCAGTTCTTC.

This clonotype was seen at least ten times. The chain has TRBV28 and TRBJ1-1; D might be TRBD1 (5 bases). Trimming took off 9 bases at V and 3 bases at J, with 17 bases between the two ends. This CDR3 has 14 amino acids. CDR1 is MDHEN, CDR2 SYDVKM, per germline. This CDR3 reads CASFLSGGDTEAFF. DNA for the CDR3: TGTGCCAGTTTTCTATCGGGGGGGGACACTGAAGCTTTCTTT.

This chain joins TRBV15 and TRBJ2-7, with 9 bases aligning to TRBD2. Germline V gene data show CDR1 as LNHNV and CDR2 as YYDKDF (reference sequence). This CDR3 is built from 16 residues. J gave up 7 bases and V 3 bases, and 13 bases lay outside the gene matches. The chain's CDR3 is CATSSLASGADREQYF. The CDR3 DNA is TGTGCCACCAGCAGCTTGGCTAGCGGGGCAGATAGGGAGCAGTACTTC.

This clonotype was seen at least ten times. The J gene is TRBJ2-3, the V gene TRBV7-9, with D perhaps TRBD1 or TRBD2 (6 bases each). CDR3 length: 14 amino acids. Trimming removed 4 bases at V and 6 bases at J, with 14 bases between. Germline CDR1 and CDR2: SEHNR and FQNEAQ (reference sequence). CDR3 amino acids: CASSSGADADTQYF. The DNA of the CDR3 is TGTGCCAGCAGCTCGGGGGCGGATGCCGATACGCAGTATTTT. Supplemented by reference TRBV7-9 and TRBJ2-3, the full variable domain reads DTGVSQNPRHKITKRGQNVTFRCDPISEHNRLYWYRQTLGQGPEFLTYFQNEAQLEKSRLLSDRFSAERPKGSFSTLEIQRTEQGDSAMYLCASSSGADADTQYFGPGTRLTVL.

There are a few counts of this clonotype. The chain is built from TRBV5-1 and TRBJ2-3; 9 positions agree with TRBD2. The CDR3 runs to 15 residues. V lost 3 bases to trimming and J lost 2 bases; unmatched junction nucleotides: 4. Germline lookup yields CDR1 SGHRS and CDR2 YFSETQ. CDR3 protein: CASSSGTSPTDTQYF. The CDR3 nucleotides are TGCGCCAGCAGCTCCGGGACTAGCCCCACAGATACGCAGTATTTT.

The chain is built from TRBV6-2 or TRBV6-3 and TRBJ2-7; D may be TRBD1 (6 bases). Germline loops: CDR1 MNHEY, CDR2 SVGEGT. This CDR3 contains 16 residues. V was clipped by 7 bases and J by 2 bases, with 21 bases between them. CDR3 bases: TGTGCCAGCATTAACGTTAGGGGACAAGGTACCTACGAGCAGTACTTC. Translating gives CASINVRGQGTYEQYF.

As regards this clonotype: A read error may be the cause here, since a much bigger clone is one base away. No conserved phenylalanine or tryptophan is present at the end of the CDR3, so a read error is the likely explanation. The V gene is TRBV30, the J gene TRBJ1-1; 7 bases line up with TRBD1. This CDR3 has 16 amino acids. After removal of 1 base from V and 0 bases from J, the junction contained 8 bases not matched to a gene. CDR1 and CDR2 from the germline V gene are GTSNPN and SVGIG (reference sequence). The CDR3 DNA sequence: TGTGCCTGGAGTGCCCCAATGACAGGGCTGAACACTGAAGCTTTCCTT. It yields the protein CAWSAPMTGLNTEAFL.

This clonotype was observed many times. The chain recombines TRBV11-1 with TRBJ2-1; 12 bases match TRBD2. Per the germline V gene, CDR1 is SGHAT and CDR2 is FQDESV (reference sequence). The CDR3 contains 16 residues. V shed 8 bases and J 9 bases; nucleotides not matched to a gene: 14. CDR3 region: CASYERGTSGLSEQFF. CDR3 nucleotide sequence: TGTGCCAGCTACGAACGGGGGACTAGCGGGCTCTCTGAGCAGTTCTTC.

This clonotype came up many times. The rearrangement links TRBV6-2 or TRBV6-3 to TRBJ2-1; unclear D gene. The CDR3 contains 14 residues. V was pared by 3 bases and J by 7 bases, with 13 bases between. Germline V lookup: CDR1 MNHEY, CDR2 SVGEGT. The CDR3, as DNA: TGTGCCAGCAGTTATATCGTCCGTTTGAATGAGCAGTTCTTC. It translates to CASSYIVRLNEQFF.

This rearrangement joins TRBV6-1 to TRBJ2-1; D gene ambiguous. V was clipped by 2 bases and J by 4 bases, with 12 bases between them. Germline V gives CDR1 MNHNS, CDR2 SASEGT. This CDR3 is 15 amino acids long. CDR3 protein: CASSELDDFYNEQFF. The CDR3 nucleotides read TGTGCCAGCAGTGAACTAGACGACTTTTACAATGAGCAGTTCTTC.

The J gene is TRBJ1-1, the V gene TRBV12-3 or TRBV12-4, with D unclear. The CDR3 contains 13 residues. V lost 6 bases, J lost 1 base, and 9 bases lay in between. The DNA for the CDR3 is TGTGCCAGCAGCCCTTGGTCGAACACTGAAGCTTTCTTT. Residues: CASSPWSNTEAFF.

A few counts support this clonotype. The genes are TRBV10-3 and TRBJ2-1; D gene uncertain. The V gene's germline CDR1 is ENHRY and CDR2 SYGVKD. The germline V and J ends were trimmed by 7 bases and 0 bases, with 10 bases remaining between them. The CDR3 is 14 amino acids. The CDR3, as DNA: TGTGCCATCACCGAAGGCGTCTCCTACAATGAGCAGTTCTTC. Protein: CAITEGVSYNEQFF.

The sample holds many counts of this clonotype. This sequence joins TRBV7-2 and TRBJ2-3; D might be TRBD1 (6 bases). The germline V gene has CDR1 SGHTA and CDR2 FQGNSA. Trimming removed 3 bases from V and 4 bases from J, with 11 bases in between. The CDR3 extends over 14 amino acids. CDR3: CASSFLQGPDTQYF. Written as DNA, the CDR3 is TGTGCCAGCAGCTTCTTACAGGGCCCAGATACGCAGTATTTT.

This clonotype appeared many times. The chain recombines TRBV28 with TRBJ2-7; 8 bases align to TRBD1. Unmatched junction bases numbered 8, after V lost 4 bases and J lost 3 bases. Per the germline V gene, CDR1 is MDHEN and CDR2 is SYDVKM. The CDR3 is made up of 15 amino acids. The DNA for the CDR3 is TGTGCCAGCAGTTCCCAGGGGGCGCGGATCTACGAGCAGTACTTC. This gives the protein CASSSQGARIYEQYF.

There are a few counts of this clonotype. The rearrangement links TRBV3-1 to TRBJ1-2; no clear D gene. This CDR3 is built from 13 residues. With 6 bases removed from V and 4 bases from J, the gap between germline ends came to 12 bases. In germline, CDR1 is LGHDT, CDR2 YNNKEL (reference sequence). The CDR3 reads CASSLDGRYGYTF. The CDR3 bases are TGTGCCAGCAGTTTGGACGGGCGCTATGGCTACACCTTC.

This clonotype was detected many times. The chain combines TRBV12-3 or TRBV12-4 with TRBJ2-1; the D gene is possibly TRBD2 (5 bases). The CDR3 runs 14 residues. V was pared by 5 bases and J by 4 bases, with 12 bases between. The CDR3 DNA is TGTGCCAGCAGTACCGGACTGGATTACAATGAGCAGTTCTTC. Translating gives CASSTGLDYNEQFF.

This clonotype showed up just once. The genes are TRBV27 and TRBJ1-5; D remains ambiguous. Germline CDR1 and CDR2: MNHEY and SMNVEV (reference sequence). The CDR3 runs to 13 residues. Trimming removed 0 bases at V and 6 bases at J, with 6 bases between. In DNA form, the CDR3 reads TGTGCCAGCAGTTTATCAACAAGTCAGCCCCAGCATTTT. This codes for CASSLSTSQPQHF.

About this clonotype: This sequence may be a read error, since a much larger clone differs from it by one base. The chain couples TRBV12-3 or TRBV12-4 to TRBJ2-7; 10 bases match TRBD2. The length of the CDR3 is 18 residues. CDR3 nucleotide sequence: TGTACCAGCAGCTTAGGGGAGGCTAGCGGGAGCCGGGGATGGGAGCAGTACTTC. Translating gives CTSSLGEASGSRGWEQYF.

This sequence joins TRBV7-8 and TRBJ1-1; D gene unclear. V lost 5 bases and J lost 0, with 10 bases in between. The CDR3 has 14 amino acids. CDR1 and CDR2 (germline): SGHVS, FQNEAQ. The CDR3 protein is CASSPDTLNTEAFF. Written as DNA, the CDR3 is TGTGCCAGCAGCCCTGACACCTTGAACACTGAAGCTTTCTTT.

This clonotype was found many times. J is TRBJ1-1 and V is TRBV7-9; 11 bases agree with TRBD1. The V gene end was trimmed by 5 bases and the J gene end by 9 bases; junction bases not matched to a gene: 5. This CDR3 spans 13 amino acids. Germline lookup yields CDR1 SEHNR and CDR2 FQNEAQ (reference sequence). CDR3 sequence: CASSTGTGGKAFF. CDR3 sequence (DNA): TGTGCCAGCAGCACAGGGACAGGGGGGAAAGCTTTCTTT.

The chain carries TRBV28 and TRBJ1-2; 12 bases match TRBD1. CDR1 is MDHEN, CDR2 SYDVKM, per germline. The V segment lost 4 bases and the J segment 3 bases; nucleotides outside the gene matches: 3. The CDR3 consists of 15 residues. CDR3 loop: CASSSGTGGHYGYTF. The CDR3 nucleotides read TGTGCCAGCAGTTCCGGGACAGGGGGCCACTATGGCTACACCTTC.